The clone carrying this TCR beta chain is a singleton in its sample. This entry is derived from a study of long-term antiretroviral therapy in people with HIV. Sequencing relied on immunoSEQ assay v3.0, run at survey level. Only in-frame clones appear in the TCRdb table, and some are missing; sequencing was by immunoSEQ multiplex PCR. The table includes more than 20,000 clones, 84% detected once. The V gene lost 3 bases and the J gene lost 0 bases, with 5 bases spanning the gap. The CDR3 extends over 13 amino acids. Germline values: CDR1 MDHEN, CDR2 SYDVKM. V usage is TRBV28 and J usage is TRBJ1-2, with D possibly being TRBD1 (5 bases). The specimen comprised unsorted PBMCs, sampled 0.5 years before starting antiretroviral therapy. The TCR was taken from a man between 40 and 49 years old with HIV. In DNA form, the CDR3 reads TGTGCCAGCAGTTTGGGGGCTAACTATGGCTACACCTTC. Its translation is CASSLGANYGYTF.